Sequencing of this T cell receptor (delta chain) was carried out in a study of gamma delta lymphoproliferative disorders and STAT genes. Study as a whole: Each gamma-chain library started from at least 50 ng of genomic DNA, using the LymphoTrack Dx TCRG Assay. Study observations and caveats: Delta repertoires did not separate groups, but patient gamma repertoires clustered apart.

The receptor sequences were amplified from genomic DNA of peripheral blood mononuclear cells. This clone is medium-sized within its sample. The antigen remains undetermined. Since a far larger clone is one base different, this is likely a read error. Other DNA sequences in this sample translate to the same CDR3. Germline V gene lookup returns CDR1 GEAIGNYY and CDR2 EKD. CDR3 length equals 23 residues. TCRdb re-called clones from the multiplex PCR reads via CATT. In the table there are approximately 1,000 delta-chain clones, 1.5% to 1.9% of which are singletons. The sequence came from a human donor in good health. The specimen sequenced was blood. This chain uses TRDV2 with TRDJ1; TRDD3 matches at 9 bases. CDR3 region: CARDTRGAITGGARPPNTDKLIF. The CDR3 DNA sequence: TGTGCCCGTGACACACGTGGGGCAATTACTGGGGGAGCCAGGCCCCCAAACACCGATAAACTCATCTTT.